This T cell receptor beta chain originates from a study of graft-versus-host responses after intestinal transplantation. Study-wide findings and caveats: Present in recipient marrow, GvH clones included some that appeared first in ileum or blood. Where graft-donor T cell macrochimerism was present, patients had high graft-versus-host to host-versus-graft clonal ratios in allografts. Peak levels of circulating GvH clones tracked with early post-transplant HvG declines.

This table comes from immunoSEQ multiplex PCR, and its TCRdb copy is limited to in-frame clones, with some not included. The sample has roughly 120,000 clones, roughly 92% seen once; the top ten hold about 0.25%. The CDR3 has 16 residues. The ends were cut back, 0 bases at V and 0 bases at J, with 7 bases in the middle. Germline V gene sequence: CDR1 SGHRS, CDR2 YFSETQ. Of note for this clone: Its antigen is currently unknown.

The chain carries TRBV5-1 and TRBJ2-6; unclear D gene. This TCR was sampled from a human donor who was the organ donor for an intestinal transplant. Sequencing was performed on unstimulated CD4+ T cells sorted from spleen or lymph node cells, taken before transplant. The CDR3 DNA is TGCGCCAGCAGCTTGGCCGGTACCTCTGGGGCCAACGTCCTGACTTTC. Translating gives CASSLAGTSGANVLTF.